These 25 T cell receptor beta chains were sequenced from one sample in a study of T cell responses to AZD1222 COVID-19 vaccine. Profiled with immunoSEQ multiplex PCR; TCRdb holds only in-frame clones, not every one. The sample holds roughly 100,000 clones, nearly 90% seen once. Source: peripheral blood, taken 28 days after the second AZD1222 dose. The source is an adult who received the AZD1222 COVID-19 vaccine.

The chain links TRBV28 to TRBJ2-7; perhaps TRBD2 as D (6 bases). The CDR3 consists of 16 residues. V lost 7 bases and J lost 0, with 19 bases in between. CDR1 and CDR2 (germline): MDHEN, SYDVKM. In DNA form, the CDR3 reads TGTGCCAGCAACGGCCGGGGGATGGCTTTCTCCTACGAGCAGTACTTC. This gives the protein CASNGRGMAFSYEQYF.

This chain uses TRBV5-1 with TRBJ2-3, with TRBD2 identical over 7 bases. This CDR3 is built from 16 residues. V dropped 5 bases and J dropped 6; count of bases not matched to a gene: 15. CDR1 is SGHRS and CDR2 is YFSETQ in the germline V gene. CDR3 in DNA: TGCGCCAGCAGTGCTCAATCCCCCGGGGGGTCGGATACGCAGTATTTT. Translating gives CASSAQSPGGSDTQYF. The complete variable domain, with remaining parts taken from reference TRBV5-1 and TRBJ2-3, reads KAGVTQTPRYLIKTRGQQVTLSCSPISGHRSVSWYQQTPGQGLQFLFEYFSETQRNKGNFPGRFSGRQFSNSRSEMNVSTLELGDSALYLCASSAQSPGGSDTQYFGPGTRLTVL.

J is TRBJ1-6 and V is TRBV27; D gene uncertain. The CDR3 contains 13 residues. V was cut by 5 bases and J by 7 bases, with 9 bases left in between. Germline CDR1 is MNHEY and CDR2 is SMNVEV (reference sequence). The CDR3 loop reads CASSRGGNSPLHF. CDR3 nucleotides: TGTGCCAGCAGTCGAGGCGGGAATTCACCCCTCCACTTT.

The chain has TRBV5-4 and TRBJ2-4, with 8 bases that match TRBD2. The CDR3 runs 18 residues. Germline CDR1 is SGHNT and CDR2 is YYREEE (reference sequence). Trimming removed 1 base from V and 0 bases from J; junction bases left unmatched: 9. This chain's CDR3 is CASSLIRTSGIAKNIQYF. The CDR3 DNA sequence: TGTGCCAGCAGCTTGATCCGTACTAGCGGAATAGCCAAAAACATTCAGTACTTC.

CDR3 sequence: CAISAGPQNTEAFF. CDR3 in DNA: TGTGCCATCAGTGCCGGGCCGCAGAACACTGAAGCTTTCTTT. The chain uses TRBV10-3 and TRBJ1-1; D call uncertain. The germline V gene encodes CDR1 ENHRY and CDR2 SYGVKD. V was trimmed by 4 bases and J by 1 base, leaving 10 bases between them. The CDR3 extends over 14 amino acids.

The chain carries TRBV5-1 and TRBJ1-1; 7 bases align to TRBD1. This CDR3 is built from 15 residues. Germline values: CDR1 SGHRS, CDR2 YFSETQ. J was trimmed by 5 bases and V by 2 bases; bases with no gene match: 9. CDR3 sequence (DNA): TGCGCCAGCAGCTTCGCTGCAGGGGGGAAAACTGAAGCTTTCTTT. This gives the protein CASSFAAGGKTEAFF.

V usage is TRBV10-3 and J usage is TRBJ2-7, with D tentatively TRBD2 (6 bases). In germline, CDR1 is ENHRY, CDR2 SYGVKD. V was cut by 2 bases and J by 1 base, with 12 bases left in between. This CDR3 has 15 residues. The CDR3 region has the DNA TGTGCCATCAGTGAGCATCCGGGACTTTCCTACGAGCAGTACTTC. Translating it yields CAISEHPGLSYEQYF.

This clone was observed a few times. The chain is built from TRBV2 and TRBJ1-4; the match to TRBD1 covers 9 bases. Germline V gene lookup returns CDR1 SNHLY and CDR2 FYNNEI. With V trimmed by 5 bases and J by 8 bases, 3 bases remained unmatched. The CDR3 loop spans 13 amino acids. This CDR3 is CASSTGGEEKLFF. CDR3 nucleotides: TGTGCCAGCAGTACAGGGGGCGAGGAAAAACTGTTTTTT. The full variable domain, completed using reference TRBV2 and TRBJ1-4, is EPEVTQTPSHQVTQMGQEVILRCVPISNHLYFYWYRQILGQKVEFLVSFYNNEISEKSEIFDDQFSVERPDGSNFTLKIRSTKLEDSAMYFCASSTGGEEKLFFGSGTQLSVL.

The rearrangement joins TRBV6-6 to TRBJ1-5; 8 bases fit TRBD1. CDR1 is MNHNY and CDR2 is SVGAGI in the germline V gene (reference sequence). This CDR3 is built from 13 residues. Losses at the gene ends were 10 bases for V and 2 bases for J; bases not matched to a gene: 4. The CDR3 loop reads CATMDRGNQPQHF. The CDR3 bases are TGTGCCACAATGGACAGGGGCAATCAGCCCCAGCATTTT.

The CDR3: CAWSVTGGETQYF. The CDR3 DNA follows: TGTGCCTGGAGTGTAACAGGAGGGGAGACCCAGTACTTC. This chain connects TRBV30 to TRBJ2-5, with TRBD2 as a possible D gene (6 bases). The length of the CDR3 is 13 residues. CDR1 is GTSNPN, CDR2 SVGIG, per germline (reference sequence). V gave up 0 bases and J gave up 5 bases, with 10 bases separating them.

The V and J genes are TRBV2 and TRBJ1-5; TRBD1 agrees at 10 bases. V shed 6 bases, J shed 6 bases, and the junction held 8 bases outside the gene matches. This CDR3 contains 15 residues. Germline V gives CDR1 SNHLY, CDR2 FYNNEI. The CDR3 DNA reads TGTGCCAGCAGCCAAGGACAGGGGGTTTTTCAGCCCCAGCATTTT. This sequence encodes CASSQGQGVFQPQHF.

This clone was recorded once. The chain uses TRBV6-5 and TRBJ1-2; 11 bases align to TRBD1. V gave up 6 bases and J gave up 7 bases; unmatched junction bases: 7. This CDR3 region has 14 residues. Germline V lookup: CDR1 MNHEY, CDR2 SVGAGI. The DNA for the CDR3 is TGTGCCAGCAGGGCCGGGACAGGGGGATCTGGCTACACCTTC. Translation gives CASRAGTGGSGYTF.

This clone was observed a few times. The CDR3 region is CASSAGGPTDTQYF. In nucleotides, the CDR3 is TGTGCCAGTTCAGCGGGAGGGCCCACAGATACGCAGTATTTT. This chain connects TRBV7-3 to TRBJ2-3; 10 positions agree with TRBD2. The V gene end was trimmed by 9 bases and the J gene end by 2 bases; junction bases not matched to a gene: 5. The CDR3 sequence is 14 residues long. CDR1 and CDR2 (germline): SGHTA, FQGTGA.

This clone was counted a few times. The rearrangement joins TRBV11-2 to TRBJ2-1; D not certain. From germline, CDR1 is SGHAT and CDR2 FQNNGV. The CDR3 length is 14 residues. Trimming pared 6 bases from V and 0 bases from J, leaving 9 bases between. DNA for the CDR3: TGTGCCAGCAGACGGGCTAGCTCCTACAATGAGCAGTTCTTC. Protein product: CASRRASSYNEQFF.

In nucleotides, the CDR3 is TGTGCCAGCAGTTTTAGCGGGAAGAGAGATACGCAGTATTTT. The encoded protein is CASSFSGKRDTQYF. The chain couples TRBV28 to TRBJ2-3, with 8 bases fitting TRBD2. With V trimmed by 3 bases and J by 5 bases, 4 bases remained unmatched. Germline-derived CDR1 and CDR2 are MDHEN and SYDVKM. This CDR3 is 14 amino acids long.

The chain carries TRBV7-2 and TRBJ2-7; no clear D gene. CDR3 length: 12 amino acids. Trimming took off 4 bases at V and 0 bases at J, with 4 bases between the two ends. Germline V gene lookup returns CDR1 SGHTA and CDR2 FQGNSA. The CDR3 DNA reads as TGTGCCAGCAGCTCGTACTCCTACGAGCAGTACTTC. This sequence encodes CASSSYSYEQYF. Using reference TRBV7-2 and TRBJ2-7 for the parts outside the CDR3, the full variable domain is GAGVSQSPSNKVTEKGKDVELRCDPISGHTALYWYRQSLGQGLEFLIYFQGNSAPDKSGLPSDRFSAERTGGSVSTLTIQRTQQEDSAVYLCASSSYSYEQYFGPGTRLTVT.

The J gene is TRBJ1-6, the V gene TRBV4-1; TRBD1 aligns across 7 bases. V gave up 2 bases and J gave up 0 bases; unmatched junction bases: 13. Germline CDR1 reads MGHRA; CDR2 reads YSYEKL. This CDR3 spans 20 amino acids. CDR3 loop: CASSQLPGTEKSSYNSPLHF. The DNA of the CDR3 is TGCGCCAGCAGCCAACTCCCCGGGACAGAGAAAAGCTCCTATAATTCACCCCTCCACTTT.

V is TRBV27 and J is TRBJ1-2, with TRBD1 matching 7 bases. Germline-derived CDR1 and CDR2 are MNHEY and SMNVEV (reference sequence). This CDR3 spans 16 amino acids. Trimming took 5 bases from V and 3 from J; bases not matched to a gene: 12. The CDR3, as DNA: TGTGCCAGCAGTCCAAACCGACAGGGTTTTGACTATGGCTACACCTTC. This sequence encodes CASSPNRQGFDYGYTF.

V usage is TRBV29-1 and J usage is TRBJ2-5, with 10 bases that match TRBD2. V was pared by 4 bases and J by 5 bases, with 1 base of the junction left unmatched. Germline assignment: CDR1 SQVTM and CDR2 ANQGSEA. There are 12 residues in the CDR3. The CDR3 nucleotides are TGCAGCGTTGTACTAGCGGGGGAGACCCAGTACTTC. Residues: CSVVLAGETQYF.

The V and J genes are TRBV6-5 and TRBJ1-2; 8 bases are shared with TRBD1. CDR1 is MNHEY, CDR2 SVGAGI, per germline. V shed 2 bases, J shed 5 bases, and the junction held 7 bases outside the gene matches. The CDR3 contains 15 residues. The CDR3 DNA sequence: TGTGCCAGCAGTTACGCAGGGGGCGATCTTTATGGCTACACCTTC. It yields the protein CASSYAGGDLYGYTF.

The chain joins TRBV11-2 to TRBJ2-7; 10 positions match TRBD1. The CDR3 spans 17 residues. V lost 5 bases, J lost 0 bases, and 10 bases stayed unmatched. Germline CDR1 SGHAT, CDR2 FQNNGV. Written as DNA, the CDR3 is TGTGCCAGCAGCAGGGACAGGGGCCTAAAGAACTCCTACGAGCAGTACTTC. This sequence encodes CASSRDRGLKNSYEQYF.

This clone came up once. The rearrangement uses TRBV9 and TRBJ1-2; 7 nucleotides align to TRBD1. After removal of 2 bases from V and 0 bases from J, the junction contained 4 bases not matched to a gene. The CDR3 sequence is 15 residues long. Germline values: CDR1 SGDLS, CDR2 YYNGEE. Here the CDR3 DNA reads TGTGCCAGCAGCGTCGGGACAGCGACTAACTATGGCTACACCTTC. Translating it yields CASSVGTATNYGYTF.

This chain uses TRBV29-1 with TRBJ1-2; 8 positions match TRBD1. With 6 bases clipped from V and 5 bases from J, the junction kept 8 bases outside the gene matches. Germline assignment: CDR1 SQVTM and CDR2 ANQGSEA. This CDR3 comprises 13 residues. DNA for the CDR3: TGCAGCGTAGTCTCGACAGGGGATTATGGCTACACCTTC. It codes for CSVVSTGDYGYTF.

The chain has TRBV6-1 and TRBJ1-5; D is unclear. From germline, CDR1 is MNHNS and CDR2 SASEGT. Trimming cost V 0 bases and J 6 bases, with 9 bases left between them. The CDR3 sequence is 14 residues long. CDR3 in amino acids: CASSEAPGSQPQHF. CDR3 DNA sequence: TGTGCCAGCAGTGAAGCACCGGGGAGTCAGCCCCAGCATTTT.

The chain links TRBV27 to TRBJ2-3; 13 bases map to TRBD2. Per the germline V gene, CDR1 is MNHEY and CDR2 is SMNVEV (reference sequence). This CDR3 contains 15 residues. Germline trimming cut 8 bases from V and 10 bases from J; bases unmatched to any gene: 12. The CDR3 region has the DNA TGTGCCAGCGTCGGACTAGCGGGAGTCGTGTATTCGCAGTATTTT. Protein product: CASVGLAGVVYSQYF.